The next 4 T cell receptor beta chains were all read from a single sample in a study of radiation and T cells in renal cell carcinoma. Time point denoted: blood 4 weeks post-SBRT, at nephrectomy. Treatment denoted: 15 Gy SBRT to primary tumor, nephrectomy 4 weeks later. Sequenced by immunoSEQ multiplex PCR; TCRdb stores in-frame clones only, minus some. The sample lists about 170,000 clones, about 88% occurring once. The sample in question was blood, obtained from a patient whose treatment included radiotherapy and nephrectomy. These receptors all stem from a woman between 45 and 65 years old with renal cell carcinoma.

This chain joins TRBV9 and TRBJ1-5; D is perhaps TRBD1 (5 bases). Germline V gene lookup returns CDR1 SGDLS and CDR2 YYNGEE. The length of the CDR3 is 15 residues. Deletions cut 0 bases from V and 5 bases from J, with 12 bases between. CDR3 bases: TGTGCCAGCAGCGTAGGGGACGGAGTTTATCAGCCCCAGCATTTT. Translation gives CASSVGDGVYQPQHF. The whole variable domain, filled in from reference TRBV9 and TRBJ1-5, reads DSGVTQTPKHLITATGQRVTLRCSPRSGDLSVYWYQQSLDQGLQFLIQYYNGEERAKGNILERFSAQQFPDLHSELNLSSLELGDSALYFCASSVGDGVYQPQHFGDGTRLSIL.

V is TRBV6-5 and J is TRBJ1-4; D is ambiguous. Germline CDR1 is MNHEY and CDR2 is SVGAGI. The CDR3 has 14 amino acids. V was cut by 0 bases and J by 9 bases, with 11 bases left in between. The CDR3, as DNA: TGTGCCAGCAGTTACTCGTCGTTAGGACAAAAACTGTTTTTT. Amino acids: CASSYSSLGQKLFF.

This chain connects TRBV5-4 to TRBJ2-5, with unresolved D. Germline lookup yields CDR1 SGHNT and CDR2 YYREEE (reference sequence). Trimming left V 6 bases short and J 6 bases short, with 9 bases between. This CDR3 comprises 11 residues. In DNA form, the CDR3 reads TGTGCCAGCACCTCCGCCCAGACCCAGTACTTC. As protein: CASTSAQTQYF. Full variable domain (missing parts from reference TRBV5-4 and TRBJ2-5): ETGVTQSPTHLIKTRGQQVTLRCSSQSGHNTVSWYQQALGQGPQFIFQYYREEENGRGNFPPRFSGLQFPNYSSELNVNALELDDSALYLCASTSAQTQYFGPGTRLLVL.

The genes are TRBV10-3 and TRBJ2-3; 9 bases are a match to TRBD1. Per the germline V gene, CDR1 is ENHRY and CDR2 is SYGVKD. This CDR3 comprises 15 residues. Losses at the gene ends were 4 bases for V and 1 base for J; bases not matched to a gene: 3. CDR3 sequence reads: CAISGGDRGTDTQYF. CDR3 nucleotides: TGTGCCATCAGTGGCGGGGACAGGGGCACAGATACGCAGTATTTT.